Listed here is a single TCR beta chain. Its recognized antigen is unknown. No base-level quality is on record; no much larger clone is a single base apart. These data come from a study of T cell changes during pregnancy in multiple sclerosis (dated by TCRdb to the late 2010s). Describing the broader study: In women with multiple sclerosis, the researchers looked at how the T cell repertoire shifted as pregnancy progressed.

The method was the immunoSEQ multiplex PCR assay. The table was pulled from immuneACCESS by TCRdb, which kept in-frame rearrangements only. Such tables lose some clones; where checked, under half of the loss comes from unresolved V genes, and the rest has no known cause. Counted in this sample were tens of thousands of clones; 90% to 95% of them appeared once. The ten largest clones take up more than 0.12% of the sample. V and J lose 8 bases and 2 bases, and a span of 13 bases separates them. CDR1 MNHNY and CDR2 SVGAGI were looked up in the germline V gene (reference sequence). The CDR3 has 15 amino acids, counting the end cysteine and phenylalanine. This entry keeps only the CDR3 DNA: 45 bases, framed from base 1.

This receptor was identified in a female donor with multiple sclerosis, enrolled in a pregnancy study. The starting material was CD4+ T cells from peripheral blood mononuclear cells, obtained after pregnancy. The rearranged chain carries TRBV6-6 and TRBJ2-6; the D gene is perhaps TRBD1, from 5 matching bases. The nucleotides are TGTGCCAGCTCCAAAAGGGGCGCTGGGGCCAACGTCCTGACTTTC. Its protein reads: CASSKRGAGANVLTF.